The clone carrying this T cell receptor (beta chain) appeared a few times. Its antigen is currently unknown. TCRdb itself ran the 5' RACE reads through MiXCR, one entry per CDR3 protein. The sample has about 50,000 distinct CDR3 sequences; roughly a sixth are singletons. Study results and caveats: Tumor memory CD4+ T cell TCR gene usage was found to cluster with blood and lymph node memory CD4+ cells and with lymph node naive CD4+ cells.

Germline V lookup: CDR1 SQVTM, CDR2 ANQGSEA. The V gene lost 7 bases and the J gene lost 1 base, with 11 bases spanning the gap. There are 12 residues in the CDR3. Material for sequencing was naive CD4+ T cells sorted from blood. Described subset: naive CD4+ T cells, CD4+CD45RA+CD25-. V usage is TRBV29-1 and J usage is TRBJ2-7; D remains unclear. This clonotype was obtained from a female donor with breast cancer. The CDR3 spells CSAVTPSYEQYF. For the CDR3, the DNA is TGCAGCGCCGTGACACCTTCCTACGAGCAGTACTTC.